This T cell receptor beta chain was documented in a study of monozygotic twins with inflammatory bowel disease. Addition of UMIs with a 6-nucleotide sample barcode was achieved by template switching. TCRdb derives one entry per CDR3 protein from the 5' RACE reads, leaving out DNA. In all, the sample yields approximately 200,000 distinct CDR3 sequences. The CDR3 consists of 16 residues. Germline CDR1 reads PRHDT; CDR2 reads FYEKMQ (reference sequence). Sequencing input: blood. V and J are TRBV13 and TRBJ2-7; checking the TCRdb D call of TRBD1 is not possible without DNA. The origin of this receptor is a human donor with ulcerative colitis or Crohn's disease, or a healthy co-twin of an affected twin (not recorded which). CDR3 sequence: CASSLVRTTSSYEQYF.